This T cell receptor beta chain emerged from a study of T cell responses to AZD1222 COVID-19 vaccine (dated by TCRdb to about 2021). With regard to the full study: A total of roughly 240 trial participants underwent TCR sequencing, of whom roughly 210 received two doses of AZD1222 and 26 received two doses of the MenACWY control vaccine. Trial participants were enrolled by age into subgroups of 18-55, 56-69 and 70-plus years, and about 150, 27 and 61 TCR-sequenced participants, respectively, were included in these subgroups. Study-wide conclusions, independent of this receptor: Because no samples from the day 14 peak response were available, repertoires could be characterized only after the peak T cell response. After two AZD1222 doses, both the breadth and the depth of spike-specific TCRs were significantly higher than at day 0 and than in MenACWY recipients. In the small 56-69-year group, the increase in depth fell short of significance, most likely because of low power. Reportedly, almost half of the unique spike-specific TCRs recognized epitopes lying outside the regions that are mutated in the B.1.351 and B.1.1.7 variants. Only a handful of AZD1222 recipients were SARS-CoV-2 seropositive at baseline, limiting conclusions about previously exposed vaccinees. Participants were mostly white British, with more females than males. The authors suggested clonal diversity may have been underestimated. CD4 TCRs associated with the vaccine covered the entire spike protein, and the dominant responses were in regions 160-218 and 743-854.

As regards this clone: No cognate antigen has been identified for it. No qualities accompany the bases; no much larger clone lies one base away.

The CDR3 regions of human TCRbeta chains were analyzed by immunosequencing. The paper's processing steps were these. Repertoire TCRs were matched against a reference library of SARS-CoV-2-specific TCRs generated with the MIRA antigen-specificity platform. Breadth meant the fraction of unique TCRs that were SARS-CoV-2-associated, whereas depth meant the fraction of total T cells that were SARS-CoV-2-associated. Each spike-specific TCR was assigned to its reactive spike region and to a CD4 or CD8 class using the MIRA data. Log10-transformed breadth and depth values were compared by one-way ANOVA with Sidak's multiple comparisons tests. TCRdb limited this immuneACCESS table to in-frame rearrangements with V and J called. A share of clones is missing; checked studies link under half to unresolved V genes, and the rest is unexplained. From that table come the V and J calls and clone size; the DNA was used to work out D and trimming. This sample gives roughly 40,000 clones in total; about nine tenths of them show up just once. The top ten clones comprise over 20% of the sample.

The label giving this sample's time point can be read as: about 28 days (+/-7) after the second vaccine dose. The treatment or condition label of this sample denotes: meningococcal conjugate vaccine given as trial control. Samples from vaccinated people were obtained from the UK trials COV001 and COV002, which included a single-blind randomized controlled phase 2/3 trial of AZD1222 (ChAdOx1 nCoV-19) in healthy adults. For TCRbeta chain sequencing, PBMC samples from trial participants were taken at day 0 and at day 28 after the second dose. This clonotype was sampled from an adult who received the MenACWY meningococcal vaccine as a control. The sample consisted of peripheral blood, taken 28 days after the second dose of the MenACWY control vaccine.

The sequenced DNA is TGTGCCAGCTCACCAACTTCCGGGACAGGGATAAATGAGCAGTTCTTC. This sequence encodes CASSPTSGTGINEQFF. The rearranged chain carries TRBV18 and TRBJ2-1, with 9 junctional bases fitting TRBD1. As encoded in the germline V gene, CDR1 is KGHSH while CDR2 is LQKENI. Trimmed from V: 2 bases; trimmed from J: 7 bases; junction bases lacking a gene match: 9. Spanning cysteine to phenylalanine, the CDR3 consists of 16 amino acids. Left in the record is the CDR3 DNA by itself, 48 bases read in frame from the first base.